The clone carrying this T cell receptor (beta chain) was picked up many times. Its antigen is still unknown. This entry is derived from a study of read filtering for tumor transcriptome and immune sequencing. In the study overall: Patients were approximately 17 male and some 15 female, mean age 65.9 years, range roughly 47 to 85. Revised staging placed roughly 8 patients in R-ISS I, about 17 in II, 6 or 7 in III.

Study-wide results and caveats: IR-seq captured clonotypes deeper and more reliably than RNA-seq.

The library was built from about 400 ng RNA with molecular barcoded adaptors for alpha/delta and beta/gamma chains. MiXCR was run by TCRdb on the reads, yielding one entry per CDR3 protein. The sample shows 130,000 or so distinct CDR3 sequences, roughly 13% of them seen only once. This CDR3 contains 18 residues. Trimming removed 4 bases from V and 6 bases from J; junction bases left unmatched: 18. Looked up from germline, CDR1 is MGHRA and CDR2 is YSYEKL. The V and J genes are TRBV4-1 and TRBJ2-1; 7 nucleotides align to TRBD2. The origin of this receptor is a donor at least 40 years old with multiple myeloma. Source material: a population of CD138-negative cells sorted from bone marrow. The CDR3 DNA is TGCGCCAGCAGCCTCCGCTCCGGGACTAACACGCCGGGCAATGAGCAGTTCTTC. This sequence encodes CASSLRSGTNTPGNEQFF.